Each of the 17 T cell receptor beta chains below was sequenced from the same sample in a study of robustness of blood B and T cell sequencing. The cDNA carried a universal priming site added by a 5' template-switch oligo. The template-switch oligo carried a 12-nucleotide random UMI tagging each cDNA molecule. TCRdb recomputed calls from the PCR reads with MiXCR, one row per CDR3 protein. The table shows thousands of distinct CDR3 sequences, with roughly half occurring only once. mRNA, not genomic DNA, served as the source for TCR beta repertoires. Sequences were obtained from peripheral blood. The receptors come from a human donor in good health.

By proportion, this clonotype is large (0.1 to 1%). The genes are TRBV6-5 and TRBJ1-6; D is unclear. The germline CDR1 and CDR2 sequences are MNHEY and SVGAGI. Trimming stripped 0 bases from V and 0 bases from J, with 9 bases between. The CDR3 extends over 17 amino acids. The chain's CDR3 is CASSYSSESSYNSPLHF. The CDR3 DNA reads TGTGCCAGCAGTTACTCGTCAGAGAGCTCCTATAATTCACCCCTCCACTTT.

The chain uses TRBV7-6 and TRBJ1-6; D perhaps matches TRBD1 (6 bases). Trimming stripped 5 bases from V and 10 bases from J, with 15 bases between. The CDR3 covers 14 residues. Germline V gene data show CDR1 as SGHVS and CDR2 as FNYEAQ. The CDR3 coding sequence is TGTGCCAGCAGCAAAGATGGGGGCCGGTCACCCCTCCACTTT. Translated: CASSKDGGRSPLHF.

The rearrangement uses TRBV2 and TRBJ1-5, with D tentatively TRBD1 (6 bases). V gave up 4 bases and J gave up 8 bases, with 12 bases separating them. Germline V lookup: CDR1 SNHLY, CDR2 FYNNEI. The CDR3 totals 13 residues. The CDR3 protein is CASSGAGVKPQHF. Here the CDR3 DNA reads TGTGCCAGCAGTGGGGCAGGGGTGAAGCCCCAGCATTTT.

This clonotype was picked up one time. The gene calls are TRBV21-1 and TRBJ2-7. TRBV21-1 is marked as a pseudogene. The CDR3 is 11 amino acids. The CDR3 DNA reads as TGTGCCAGCGTTAGAGTTTACGAGCAGTACTTC. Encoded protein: CASVRVYEQYF.

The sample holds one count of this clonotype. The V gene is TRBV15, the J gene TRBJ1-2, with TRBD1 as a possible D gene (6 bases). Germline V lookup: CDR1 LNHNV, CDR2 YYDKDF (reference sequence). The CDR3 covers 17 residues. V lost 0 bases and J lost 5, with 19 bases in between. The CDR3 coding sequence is TGTGCCACCAGCAGAGATTTGACGGGACAAGTGTTGTATGGCTACACCTTC. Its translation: CATSRDLTGQVLYGYTF. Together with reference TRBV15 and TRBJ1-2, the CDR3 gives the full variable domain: DAMVIQNPRYQVTQFGKPVTLSCSQTLNHNVMYWYQQKSSQAPKLLFHYYDKDFNNEADTPDNFQSRRPNTSFCFLDIRSPGLGDTAMYLCATSRDLTGQVLYGYTFGSGTRLTVV.

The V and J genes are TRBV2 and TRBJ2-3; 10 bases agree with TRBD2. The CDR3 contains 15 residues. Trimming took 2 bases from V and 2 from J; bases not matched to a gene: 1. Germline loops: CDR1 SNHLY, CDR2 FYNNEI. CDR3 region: CASSESGGATDTQYF. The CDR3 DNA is TGTGCCAGCAGTGAAAGCGGGGGGGCCACAGATACGCAGTATTTT. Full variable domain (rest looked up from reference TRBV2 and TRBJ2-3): EPEVTQTPSHQVTQMGQEVILRCVPISNHLYFYWYRQILGQKVEFLVSFYNNEISEKSEIFDDQFSVERPDGSNFTLKIRSTKLEDSAMYFCASSESGGATDTQYFGPGTRLTVL.

In DNA form, the CDR3 reads TGCGCCAGCAGCTTCCCGGGAGAGACCCAGTACTTC. This gives the protein CASSFPGETQYF. The gene calls are TRBV5-1 and TRBJ2-5; D unclear. The CDR3 is made up of 12 amino acids. Germline assignment: CDR1 SGHRS and CDR2 YFSETQ. Trimming removed 2 bases from V and 4 bases from J, with 6 bases in between.

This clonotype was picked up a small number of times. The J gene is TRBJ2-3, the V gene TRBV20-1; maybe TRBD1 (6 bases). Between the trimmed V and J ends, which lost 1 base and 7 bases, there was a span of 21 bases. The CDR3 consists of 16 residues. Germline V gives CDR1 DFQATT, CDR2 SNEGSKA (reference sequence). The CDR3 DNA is TGCAGTGCTAGAGTATCCGTGGGCAGGGACATGTATACGCAGTATTTT. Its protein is CSARVSVGRDMYTQYF.

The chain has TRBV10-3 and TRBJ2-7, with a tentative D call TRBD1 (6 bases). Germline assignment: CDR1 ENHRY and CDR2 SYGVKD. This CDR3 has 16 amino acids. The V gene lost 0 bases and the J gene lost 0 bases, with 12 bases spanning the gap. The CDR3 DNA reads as TGTGCCATCAGTGAGTCGAGGTCAGGGGACTCCTACGAGCAGTACTTC. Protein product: CAISESRSGDSYEQYF.

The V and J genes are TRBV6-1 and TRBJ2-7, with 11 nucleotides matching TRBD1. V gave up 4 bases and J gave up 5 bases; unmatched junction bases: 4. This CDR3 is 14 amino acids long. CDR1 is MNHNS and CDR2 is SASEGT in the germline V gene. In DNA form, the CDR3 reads TGTGCCAGCAGTGTGGGACAGGGGGTTGACGAGCAGTACTTC. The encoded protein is CASSVGQGVDEQYF.

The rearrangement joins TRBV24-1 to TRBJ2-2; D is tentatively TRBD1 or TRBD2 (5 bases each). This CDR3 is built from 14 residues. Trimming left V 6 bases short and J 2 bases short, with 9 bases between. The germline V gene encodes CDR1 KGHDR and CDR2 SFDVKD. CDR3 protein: CATSYGANTGELFF. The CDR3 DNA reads TGTGCCACCAGTTACGGGGCTAACACCGGGGAGCTGTTTTTT.

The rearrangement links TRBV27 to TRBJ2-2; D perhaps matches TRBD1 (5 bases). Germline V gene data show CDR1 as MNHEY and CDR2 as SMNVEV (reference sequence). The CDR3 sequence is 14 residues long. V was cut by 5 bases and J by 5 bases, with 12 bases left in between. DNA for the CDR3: TGTGCCAGCAGTCCCAGGGTAGGGACCGGGGAGCTGTTTTTT. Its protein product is CASSPRVGTGELFF.

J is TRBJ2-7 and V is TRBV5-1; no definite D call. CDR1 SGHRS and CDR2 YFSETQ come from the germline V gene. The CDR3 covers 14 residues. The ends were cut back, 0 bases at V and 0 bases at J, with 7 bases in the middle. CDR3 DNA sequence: TGCGCCAGCAGCTTGGGCCACAGCTCCTACGAGCAGTACTTC. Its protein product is CASSLGHSSYEQYF.

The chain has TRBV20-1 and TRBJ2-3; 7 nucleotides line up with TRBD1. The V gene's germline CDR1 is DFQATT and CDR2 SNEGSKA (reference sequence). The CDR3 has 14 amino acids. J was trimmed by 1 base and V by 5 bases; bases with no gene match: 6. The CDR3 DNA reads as TGCAGTGCTTGGAAGGGGGCTGGCACAGATACGCAGTATTTT. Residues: CSAWKGAGTDTQYF.

CDR3 sequence reads: CASSLEGTETYGYTF. CDR3 nucleotide sequence: TGTGCCAGCAGCTTGGAAGGGACGGAGACATATGGCTACACCTTC. The V gene is TRBV5-4, the J gene TRBJ1-2, with D maybe TRBD1 (5 bases). Trimming cost V 0 bases and J 5 bases, with 14 bases left between them. The CDR3 has 15 amino acids. Per the germline V gene, CDR1 is SGHNT and CDR2 is YYREEE (reference sequence).

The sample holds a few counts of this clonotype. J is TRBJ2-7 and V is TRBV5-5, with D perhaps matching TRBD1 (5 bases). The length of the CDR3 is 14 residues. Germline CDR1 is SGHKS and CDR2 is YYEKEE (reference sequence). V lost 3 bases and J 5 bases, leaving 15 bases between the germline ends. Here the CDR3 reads CASSYSGPRDEQYF. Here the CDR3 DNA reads TGTGCCAGCAGCTATTCCGGGCCCAGGGACGAGCAGTACTTC.

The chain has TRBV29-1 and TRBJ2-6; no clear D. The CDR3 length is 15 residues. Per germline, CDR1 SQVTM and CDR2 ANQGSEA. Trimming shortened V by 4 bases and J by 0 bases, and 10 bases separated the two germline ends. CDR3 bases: TGCAGCGTTGGGACGGTGTTCTCTGGGGCCAACGTCCTGACTTTC. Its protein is CSVGTVFSGANVLTF.